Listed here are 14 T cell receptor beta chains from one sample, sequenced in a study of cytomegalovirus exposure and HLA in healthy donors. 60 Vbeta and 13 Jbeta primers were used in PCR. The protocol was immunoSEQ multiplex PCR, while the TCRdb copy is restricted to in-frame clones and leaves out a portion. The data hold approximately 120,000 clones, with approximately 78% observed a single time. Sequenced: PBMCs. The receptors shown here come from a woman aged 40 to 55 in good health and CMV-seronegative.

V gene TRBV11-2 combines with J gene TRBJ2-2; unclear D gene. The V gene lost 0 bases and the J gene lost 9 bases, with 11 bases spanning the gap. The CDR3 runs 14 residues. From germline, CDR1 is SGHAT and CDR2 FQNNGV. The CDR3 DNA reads TGTGCCAGCAGCTTAGATAGAACCTCCCGGGAGCTGTTTTTT. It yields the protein CASSLDRTSRELFF.

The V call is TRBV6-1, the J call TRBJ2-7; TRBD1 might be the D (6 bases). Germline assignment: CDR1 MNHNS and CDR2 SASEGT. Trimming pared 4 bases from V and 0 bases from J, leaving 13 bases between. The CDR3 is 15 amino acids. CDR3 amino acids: CASSGPGQSSYEQYF. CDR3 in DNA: TGTGCCAGCAGTGGTCCGGGACAAAGCTCCTACGAGCAGTACTTC.

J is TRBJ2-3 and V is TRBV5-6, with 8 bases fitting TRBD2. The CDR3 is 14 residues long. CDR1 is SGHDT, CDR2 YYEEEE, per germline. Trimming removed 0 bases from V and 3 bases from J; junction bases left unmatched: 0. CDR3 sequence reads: CASSLGLATDTQYF. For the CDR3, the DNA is TGTGCCAGCAGCTTGGGACTAGCGACAGATACGCAGTATTTT.

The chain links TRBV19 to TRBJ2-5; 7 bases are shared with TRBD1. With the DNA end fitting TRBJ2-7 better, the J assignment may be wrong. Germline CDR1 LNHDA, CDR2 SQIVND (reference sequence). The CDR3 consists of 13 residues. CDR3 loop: CASSRGQNYEQYF. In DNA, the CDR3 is TGTGCCAGTAGTAGGGGACAGAACTACGAGCAGTACTTC.

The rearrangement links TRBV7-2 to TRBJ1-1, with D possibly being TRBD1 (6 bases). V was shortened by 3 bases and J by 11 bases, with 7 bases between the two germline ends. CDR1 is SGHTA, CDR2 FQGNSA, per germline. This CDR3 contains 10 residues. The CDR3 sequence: CASSFTGAFF. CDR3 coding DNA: TGTGCCAGCAGCTTCACAGGGGCTTTCTTT.

CDR3 DNA sequence: TGCGCCAGCAGGCAAGCGGGGGCACCACACGAGCAGTACTTC. Translated, it gives CASRQAGAPHEQYF. The chain has TRBV5-1 and TRBJ2-5; 8 bases agree with TRBD2. The assigned J gene may be wrong: the sequence end matches TRBJ2-7 better. The germline gives CDR1 SGHRS, CDR2 YFSETQ. This CDR3 has 14 residues.

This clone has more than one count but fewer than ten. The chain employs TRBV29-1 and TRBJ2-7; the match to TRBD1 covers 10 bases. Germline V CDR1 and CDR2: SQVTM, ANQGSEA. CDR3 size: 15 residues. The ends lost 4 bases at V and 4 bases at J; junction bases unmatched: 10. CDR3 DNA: TGCAGCGTTGGCGGGGATGACAGGGGGCCATACGAGCAGTACTTC. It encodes CSVGGDDRGPYEQYF.

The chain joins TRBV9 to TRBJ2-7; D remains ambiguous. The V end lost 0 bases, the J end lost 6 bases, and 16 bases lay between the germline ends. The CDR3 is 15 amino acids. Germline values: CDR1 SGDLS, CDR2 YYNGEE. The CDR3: CASSVAGYSRSEQYF. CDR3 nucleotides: TGTGCCAGCAGCGTAGCGGGTTATAGCCGATCCGAGCAGTACTTC. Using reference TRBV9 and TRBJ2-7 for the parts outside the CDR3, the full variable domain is DSGVTQTPKHLITATGQRVTLRCSPRSGDLSVYWYQQSLDQGLQFLIQYYNGEERAKGNILERFSAQQFPDLHSELNLSSLELGDSALYFCASSVAGYSRSEQYFGPGTRLTVT.

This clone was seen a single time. CDR3 bases: TGCGCCAGCTCTCTACGTCGGGAAGCAGAAGCTTTCTTT. Translation gives CASSLRREAEAFF. V is TRBV10-1 and J is TRBJ1-1, with D unresolved. The CDR3 has 13 amino acids. V dropped 8 bases and J dropped 8 bases, with 18 bases sitting between them. Germline V CDR1 and CDR2: WNHNN, SYGVQD (reference sequence).

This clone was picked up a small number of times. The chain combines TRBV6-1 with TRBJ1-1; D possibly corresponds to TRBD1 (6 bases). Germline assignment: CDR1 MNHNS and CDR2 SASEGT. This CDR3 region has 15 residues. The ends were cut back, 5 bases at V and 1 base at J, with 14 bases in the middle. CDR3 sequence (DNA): TGTGCCAGCAGTATCGAGGGGGTTGGGAACACTGAAGCTTTCTTT. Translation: CASSIEGVGNTEAFF.

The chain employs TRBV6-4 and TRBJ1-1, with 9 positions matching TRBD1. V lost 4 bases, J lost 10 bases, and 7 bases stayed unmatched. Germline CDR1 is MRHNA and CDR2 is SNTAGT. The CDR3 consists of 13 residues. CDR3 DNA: TGTGCCAGCAGTGCCGGGACAGGGACGGTAGCTTTCTTT. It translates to CASSAGTGTVAFF.

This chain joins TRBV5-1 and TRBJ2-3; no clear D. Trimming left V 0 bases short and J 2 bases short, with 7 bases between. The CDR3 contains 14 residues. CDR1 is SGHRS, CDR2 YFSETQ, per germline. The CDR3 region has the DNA TGCGCCAGCAGCTTGGCTACTCACACAGATACGCAGTATTTT. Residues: CASSLATHTDTQYF.

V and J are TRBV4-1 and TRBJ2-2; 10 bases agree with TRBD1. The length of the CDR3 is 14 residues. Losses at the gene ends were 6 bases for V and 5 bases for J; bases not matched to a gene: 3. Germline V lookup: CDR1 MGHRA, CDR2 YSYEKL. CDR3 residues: CASRRDRGTGELFF. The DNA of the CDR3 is TGCGCCAGCAGGAGGGACAGGGGAACCGGGGAGCTGTTTTTT.

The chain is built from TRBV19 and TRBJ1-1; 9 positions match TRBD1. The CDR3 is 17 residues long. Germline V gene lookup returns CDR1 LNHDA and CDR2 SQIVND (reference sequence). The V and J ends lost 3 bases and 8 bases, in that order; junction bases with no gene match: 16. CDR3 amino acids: CASSMIVGTGISLEAFF. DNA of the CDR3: TGTGCCAGTAGTATGATCGTCGGGACAGGGATATCATTAGAAGCTTTCTTT.